The next 10 T cell receptor beta chains were all read from a single sample in a study of T cell repertoires in aging, cancer and after chemotherapy. Multiplex touch-down PCR with TRB-A/B primers amplified rearranged V-D-J TRB sequences. TCRdb re-derived calls from the multiplex PCR reads in MiXCR, one entry per CDR3 protein. The sample yields about 21,000 distinct CDR3 sequences, over 35% seen once. TCR beta rearrangements were amplified from peripheral blood genomic DNA. Sequenced: blood. Receptors were obtained from a human donor with a solid tumor.

This chain joins TRBV11-2 and TRBJ2-3, with a tentative D call TRBD2 (6 bases). This CDR3 comprises 15 residues. Germline CDR1 reads SGHAT; CDR2 reads FQNNGV. V lost 5 bases to trimming and J lost 2 bases, with 14 bases between them. The CDR3 protein is CASSRGLPNTDTQYF. The CDR3 DNA follows: TGTGCCAGCAGCCGCGGACTACCGAACACAGATACGCAGTATTTT.

This clonotype has a handful of counts. The chain is built from TRBV12-3 or TRBV12-4 and TRBJ2-3, with 9 bases fitting TRBD2. The length of the CDR3 is 15 residues. J lost 4 bases, V lost 6 bases, and 8 bases had no gene match. The CDR3 sequence: CASSLGEREADTQYF. The CDR3 bases are TGTGCCAGCAGCCTCGGGGAGCGGGAGGCAGATACGCAGTATTTT.

V is TRBV15 and J is TRBJ1-1, with a possible D match to TRBD1 (5 bases). The CDR3 contains 16 residues. V lost 8 bases and J lost 2, with 21 bases in between. Germline-derived CDR1 and CDR2 are LNHNV and YYDKDF (reference sequence). The CDR3 loop reads CATQFGTWEHNTEAFF. Written as DNA, the CDR3 is TGTGCCACCCAGTTCGGGACGTGGGAACACAACACTGAAGCTTTCTTT. Full variable domain (remainder filled in from reference TRBV15 and TRBJ1-1): DAMVIQNPRYQVTQFGKPVTLSCSQTLNHNVMYWYQQKSSQAPKLLFHYYDKDFNNEADTPDNFQSRRPNTSFCFLDIRSPGLGDTAMYLCATQFGTWEHNTEAFFGQGTRLTVV.

This clonotype showed up just a few times. The chain is built from TRBV5-5 and TRBJ2-1, with 8 bases lining up with TRBD1. Per the germline V gene, CDR1 is SGHKS and CDR2 is YYEKEE (reference sequence). The CDR3 is made up of 14 amino acids. V trimming: 0 bases; J trimming: 8 bases; junction bases outside the gene matches: 4. The chain's CDR3 is CASSLVDRGHEQFF. The CDR3 DNA reads TGTGCCAGCAGCTTGGTCGACAGGGGCCATGAGCAGTTCTTC.

This rearrangement joins TRBV5-6 to TRBJ2-7; D may correspond to TRBD1 or TRBD2 (5 bases each). V lost 4 bases and J 0 bases, leaving 14 bases between the germline ends. Germline V CDR1 and CDR2: SGHDT, YYEEEE. This CDR3 comprises 15 residues. The CDR3 DNA reads TGTGCCAGCAGCCTCTGGGGGACCAACTCCTACGAGCAGTACTTC. Protein product: CASSLWGTNSYEQYF.

The chain joins TRBV10-3 to TRBJ1-1; D unresolved. The CDR3 runs to 12 residues. The V gene's germline CDR1 is ENHRY and CDR2 SYGVKD. The V and J ends lost 3 bases and 4 bases respectively, with 6 bases between them. The CDR3 DNA reads TGTGCCATCAGTGATGTCGGCACTGAAGCTTTCTTT. Encoded protein: CAISDVGTEAFF.

J is TRBJ1-3 and V is TRBV11-1; the D gene is possibly TRBD1 (6 bases). The germline gives CDR1 SGHAT, CDR2 FQDESV (reference sequence). The CDR3 spans 17 residues. V was clipped by 5 bases and J by 4 bases, with 21 bases between them. CDR3 residues: CASSVILTGYGGNTIYF. Written as DNA, the CDR3 is TGTGCCAGCAGCGTTATTCTAACAGGGTACGGCGGAAACACCATATATTTT.

This clonotype occurred once. A junction end diverges from the germline sequence, so it may reflect a read error. The gene calls are TRBV5-1 and TRBJ1-4, with D hard to call. Germline V CDR1 and CDR2: SGHRS, YFSETQ. The CDR3 is 16 residues long. CDR3 sequence: CASSLGSSATNERLFF. The CDR3 DNA sequence: TGCGCCAGCAGCTTAGGGAGTTCTGCAACTAATGAAAGACTGTTTTTT.

The chain recombines TRBV6-1 with TRBJ2-5; 11 positions match TRBD1. The CDR3 totals 14 residues. Germline loops: CDR1 MNHNS, CDR2 SASEGT. V lost 3 bases, J lost 5 bases, and 2 bases stayed unmatched. CDR3 protein: CASSEGQGVETQYF. The CDR3 nucleotides are TGTGCCAGCAGTGAGGGACAGGGGGTCGAGACCCAGTACTTC.

This clonotype was detected a few times. The gene calls are TRBV12-3 or TRBV12-4 and TRBJ2-5, with D unclear. The CDR3 runs to 14 residues. With 1 base removed from V and 5 bases from J, the gap between germline ends came to 11 bases. CDR3 nucleotide sequence: TGTGCCAGCAGTTTAGTCTGGCAGCGCGAGACCCAGTACTTC. Translating it yields CASSLVWQRETQYF.